This is a list of T cell receptor beta chains from one sample in a study of shared clonotypes between healthy human individuals. TCRdb's table, derived via immunoSEQ multiplex PCR, lists solely in-frame clones and lacks some. The data hold about a million clones, with about 75% observed a single time. The specimen sequenced was memory CD4+ T cells sorted from blood. The receptors originated from a young man in good health. CDR3s include the opening cysteine and the closing phenylalanine or tryptophan. Fields, in order: V gene, D gene, J gene, CDR3 length, clone size, CDR3 DNA, CDR3 protein. A D gene is named only where the DNA matches it firmly. Clone size appears in some rows only: once, few, many, or a class for an expanded clone.

TRBV10-1	TRBD1	TRBJ2-2	15	-	TGCGCCAGCACCCCAGGACAGGGGGTAACCGGGGAGCTGTTTTTT	CASTPGQGVTGELFF
TRBV6-4	TRBD2	TRBJ2-1	16	-	TGTGCCAGCAGTGACGTTGCGGGGGGCCCTTTAAATGAGCAGTTCTTC	CASSDVAGGPLNEQFF
TRBV2	-	TRBJ1-6	13	-	TGTGCCAGCAGCCCCTTGTATAATTCACCCCTCCACTTT	CASSPLYNSPLHF
TRBV2	-	TRBJ1-2	14	few	TGTGCCAGCAGTGAGGGGGGCAGGGTGGCAGGCTACACCTTC	CASSEGGRVAGYTF
TRBV18	-	TRBJ2-7	13	-	TGTGCCAGCTCGGGGGGACAGCTACGACAGCAGTACTTC	CASSGGQLRQQYF
TRBV6-1	-	TRBJ2-3	11	-	TGTGCCAGCAGTGGACACGATACGCAGTATTTT	CASSGHDTQYF
TRBV7-6	TRBD2	TRBJ2-7	17	-	TGTGCCAGCAGCTCGTGGGGAGGGACTAGCAGAACCTACGAGCAGTACTTC	CASSSWGGTSRTYEQYF
TRBV19	TRBD1	TRBJ2-7	14	-	TGTGCCAGTAAGGTCCACTGGGACAGGGACGAGCAGTACTTC	CASKVHWDRDEQYF
TRBV6-1	-	TRBJ1-5	13	few	TGTGCCAGCACCTCATCCGGCAATCAGCCCCAGCATTTT	CASTSSGNQPQHF
TRBV7-9	TRBD2	TRBJ2-1	16	-	TGTGCCAGCAGCCGACCCTCGGGCGGGGGGGCGGTTGAGCAGTTCTTC	CASSRPSGGGAVEQFF
TRBV2	TRBD1	TRBJ1-3	17	-	TGTGCCAGCAGTGAAGGCCTCGGACAGGGGGCAAGAAACACCATATATTTT	CASSEGLGQGARNTIYF
TRBV27	TRBD1	TRBJ2-7	12	-	TGTGCCAGCAGTTTTGCAGGGGGTAAGCAGTACTTC	CASSFAGGKQYF
TRBV4-3	-	TRBJ1-5	14	-	TGCGCCAGCAGCCAAGAGCTACGAGATCAGCCCCAGCATTTT	CASSQELRDQPQHF
TRBV28	TRBD1	TRBJ1-6	17	-	TGTGCCAGCAGAGCCGCAGGGGGAAACTCCTATAATTCACCCCTCCACTTT	CASRAAGGNSYNSPLHF
TRBV10-3	-	TRBJ1-3	12	-	TGTGCCATCAGTGCCTGGCGGGACACCATATATTTT	CAISAWRDTIYF
TRBV6-1	-	TRBJ2-7	15	-	TGTGCCAGCAGTGGCTCAAGTTGGGGTCTCTACGAGCAGTACTTC	CASSGSSWGLYEQYF
TRBV11-2	-	TRBJ2-5	13	-	TGTGCCAGCAGCTTAGATCTGCAGACCCTCCAGTACTTC	CASSLDLQTLQYF
TRBV10-3	TRBD1	TRBJ2-5	14	-	TGTGCCATCAGCCCGACAGGGTCCCAAGAGACCCAGTACTTC	CAISPTGSQETQYF
TRBV2	TRBD2	TRBJ2-7	13	-	TGTGCCAGCCGGACTAGCGGAACCTACGAGCAGTACTTC	CASRTSGTYEQYF
TRBV5-1	TRBD1	TRBJ2-3	16	-	TGCGCCAGCAGCTCATGGGGACAGGGGGGCACAGATACGCAGTATTTT	CASSSWGQGGTDTQYF
TRBV10-1	-	TRBJ1-2	13	-	TGCGCCAGCAGCCGGGATGCAAACTATGGCTACACCTTC	CASSRDANYGYTF
TRBV7-9	-	TRBJ1-6	13	-	TGTGCCAGCAGTCTCGGTCATCCGGGACCCCTCCACTTT	CASSLGHPGPLHF
TRBV19	-	TRBJ2-2	14	many	TGTGCCAGTACTGGGACCACCTACACCGGGGAGCTGTTTTTT	CASTGTTYTGELFF
TRBV7-9	-	TRBJ2-7	14	-	TGTGCCAGCACCTCCCGCACAGGCGGCTACGAGCAGTACTTC	CASTSRTGGYEQYF
TRBV28	TRBD1	TRBJ1-4	15	-	TGTGCCAGCAGTTTCCGGGACAGGCCAGTTGAAAAACTGTTTTTT	CASSFRDRPVEKLFF
TRBV28	TRBD2	TRBJ2-3	15	-	TGTGCCAGCAGTTTCGGGACTAGCGGGCAGGATACGCAGTATTTT	CASSFGTSGQDTQYF
TRBV27	TRBD1	TRBJ2-7	13	-	TGTGCCAGCAGTATTGACAGGGGCTACGAGCAGTACTTC	CASSIDRGYEQYF
TRBV5-6	TRBD1	TRBJ1-5	15	-	TGTGCCAGCAGCTTCCTACAGGGGGACGGTCAGCCCCAGCATTTT	CASSFLQGDGQPQHF
TRBV21-1	-	TRBJ2-7	16	-	TGTGCCAGCAGGGGGGCATGGACAGGGACGATCTACGAGCAGTACTTC	CASRGAWTGTIYEQYF
TRBV30	-	TRBJ2-7	13	-	TGTGCCTGGCGTTGGGGCAGCCTGTACGAGCAGTACTTC	CAWRWGSLYEQYF
TRBV10-2	-	TRBJ2-5	15	once	TGCGCCAGCAGGGGGGCAGAAGGCCGGCAAGAGACCCAGTACTTC	CASRGAEGRQETQYF
TRBV30	-	TRBJ1-2	13	-	TGTGCCTGGAGTCTCAGGCCCTTTGATGGCTACACCTTC	CAWSLRPFDGYTF
TRBV6-1	TRBD1	TRBJ2-7	13	-	TGTGCCAGCGTTGGACAGGGGGCTGGTGAGCAGTACTTC	CASVGQGAGEQYF
TRBV28	-	TRBJ1-3	12	many	TGTGCCAGCACCGGACAGGGAAACACCATATATTTT	CASTGQGNTIYF
TRBV5-1	-	TRBJ1-1	13	-	TGCGCCAGCACCCGAGGGGAGGACACTGAAGCTTTCTTT	CASTRGEDTEAFF
TRBV29-1	TRBD1	TRBJ2-7	13	-	TGCAGCGTTGAAGGGACAGGGGCTAGAGAGCAGTACTTC	CSVEGTGAREQYF
TRBV18	-	TRBJ2-5	14	once	TGTGCCAGCTCACCAGGCCAGCTTGGGGAGACCCAGTACTTC	CASSPGQLGETQYF
TRBV29-1	-	TRBJ2-7	13	-	TGCAGTGTCACATACAGGGAGGCCTACGAGCAGTACTTC	CSVTYREAYEQYF
TRBV19	-	TRBJ1-1	15	few	TGTGCCAGTTTCCCCAGGACAGTGAAGAACACTGAAGCTTTCTTT	CASFPRTVKNTEAFF
TRBV7-3	TRBD1	TRBJ2-3	15	-	TGTGCCAGCAGCATAGGGACAGGGGGGACAGATACGCAGTATTTT	CASSIGTGGTDTQYF
TRBV28	TRBD1	TRBJ1-5	13	-	TGTGCCTCCGCCCCAGGGGGGAATCAGCCCCAGCATTTT	CASAPGGNQPQHF
TRBV19	-	TRBJ1-4	15	-	TGTGCCAGTAGTATTCTACGGGGCAATAATGAAAAACTGTTTTTT	CASSILRGNNEKLFF
TRBV30	TRBD1	TRBJ1-5	15	-	TGTGCCTGGAGTACACGACAGGGGGCTGGTCAGCCCCAGCATTTT	CAWSTRQGAGQPQHF
TRBV30	TRBD2	TRBJ2-2	15	-	TGTGCCTGGAGTGGGACTAGCGGGATAACCGGGGAGCTGTTTTTT	CAWSGTSGITGELFF
TRBV5-8	-	TRBJ2-1	16	-	TGTGCCAGCAGCCAGGGACTTTCTAGCTCCTACAATGAGCAGTTCTTC	CASSQGLSSSYNEQFF
TRBV11-3	-	TRBJ2-1	15	-	TGTGCCAGCAGCTTAGCTAGTGGGCTCTACAATGAGCAGTTCTTC	CASSLASGLYNEQFF
TRBV7-9	-	TRBJ2-5	19	-	TGTGCCAGCAGCTTAGCTCAAAACACAGACAGGCGTCTGCGGGAGACCCAGTACTTC	CASSLAQNTDRRLRETQYF
TRBV29-1	TRBD2	TRBJ2-5	13	-	TGCAGCGTTGAACGACTAGCCCAAGAGACCCAGTACTTC	CSVERLAQETQYF
TRBV10-3	-	TRBJ1-2	13	few	TGTGCCACTGGTGGGGTGACGATCTATGGCTACACCTTC	CATGGVTIYGYTF
TRBV19	-	TRBJ2-3	17	-	TGTGCCAGTAGTATGAGCTCGGCTAGAACTAGCACAGATACGCAGTATTTT	CASSMSSARTSTDTQYF
TRBV19	TRBD1	TRBJ1-1	15	-	TGTGCCAGTAGGACGGTTGACAGGGGGAAAGCTGAAGCTTTCTTT	CASRTVDRGKAEAFF